This entry describes one T cell receptor (beta chain). TCR beta sequencing was performed on blood CD8+ and CD4+ T cells. Reverse transcription of 0.5 to 1 ug RNA was performed with random hexamers. TCRdb called the immunoSEQ multiplex PCR reads again in MiXCR, with one record for every CDR3 protein. The table shows just over 150,000 distinct CDR3 sequences, with around 95% occurring only once. This record comes from a study of CD8 T cells in Susac syndrome. Between the trimmed V and J ends, which lost 5 bases and 3 bases, there was a span of 18 bases. The CDR3 loop spans 15 amino acids. Germline lookup yields CDR1 DFQATT and CDR2 SNEGSKA (reference sequence).

The V gene is TRBV20-1, the J gene TRBJ2-3; D may be TRBD2 (6 bases). The sequenced material came from CD8+ T cells from PBMCs. This sequence was found in a human donor with multiple sclerosis. CDR3: CSALSGEIRTDTQYF. The DNA for the CDR3 is TGCAGTGCTCTATCGGGGGAGATAAGGACAGATACGCAGTATTTT.